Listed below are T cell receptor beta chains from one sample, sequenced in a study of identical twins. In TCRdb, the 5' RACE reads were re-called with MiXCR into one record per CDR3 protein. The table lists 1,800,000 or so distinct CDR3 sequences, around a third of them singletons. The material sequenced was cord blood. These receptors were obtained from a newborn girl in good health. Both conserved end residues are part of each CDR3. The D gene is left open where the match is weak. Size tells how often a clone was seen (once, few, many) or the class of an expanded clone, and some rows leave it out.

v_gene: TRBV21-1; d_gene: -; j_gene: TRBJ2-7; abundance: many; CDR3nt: TGTGCCAGCAGCTTAACGACAGGCCCCTACGAGCAGTACTTC; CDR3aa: CASSLTTGPYEQYF
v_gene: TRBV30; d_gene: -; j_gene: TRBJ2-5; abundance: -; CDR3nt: TGTGCCTGGAGTCCTCTAGACGGGGACCAAGAGACCCAGTACTTC; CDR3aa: CAWSPLDGDQETQYF
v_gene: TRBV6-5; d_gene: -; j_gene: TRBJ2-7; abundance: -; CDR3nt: TGTGCCAGCAGTTACGGGAGGGGGGTTAGCGAAAAATCCTACGAGCAGTACTTC; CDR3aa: CASSYGRGVSEKSYEQYF
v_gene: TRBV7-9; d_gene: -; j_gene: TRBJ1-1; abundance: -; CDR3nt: TGTGCCAGCAGCTTACCCCAGGGGAACACTGAAGCTTTCTTT; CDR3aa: CASSLPQGNTEAFF
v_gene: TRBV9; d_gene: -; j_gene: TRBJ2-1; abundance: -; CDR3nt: TGTGCCAGCAGCGTAGTTGCGTCCCCTTACAATGAGCAGTTCTTC; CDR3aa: CASSVVASPYNEQFF
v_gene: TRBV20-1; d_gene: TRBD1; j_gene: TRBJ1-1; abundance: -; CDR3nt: TGCAGTGCTAGATTGTCCGGGACAGGGAACACTGAAGCTTTCTTT; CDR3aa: CSARLSGTGNTEAFF
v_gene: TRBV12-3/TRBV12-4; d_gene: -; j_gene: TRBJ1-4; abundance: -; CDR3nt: TGTGCCAGCAGGGTCCATCCATCTTACGCCAGGAATGAAAAACTGTTTTTT; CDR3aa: CASRVHPSYARNEKLFF
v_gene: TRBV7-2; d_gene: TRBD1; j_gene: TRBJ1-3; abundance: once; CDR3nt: TGTGCCAGCAGCTTAGCGGGACAGGGGGCTGGAAACACCATATATTTT; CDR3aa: CASSLAGQGAGNTIYF
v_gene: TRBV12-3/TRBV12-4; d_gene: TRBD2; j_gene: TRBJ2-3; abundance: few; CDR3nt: TGTGCCAGCAGTTCTAGCGGGGGGCCCGCAGATACGCAGTATTTT; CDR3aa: CASSSSGGPADTQYF
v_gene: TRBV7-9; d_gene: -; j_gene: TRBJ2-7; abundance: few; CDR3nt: TGTGCCAGCAGCTTAGTGGGAAGTCGGAGGCCCTACGAGCAGTACTTC; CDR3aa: CASSLVGSRRPYEQYF
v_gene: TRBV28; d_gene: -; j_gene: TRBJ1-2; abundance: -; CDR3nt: TGTGCCAGCAATATCCCTACAGTCCTTAACTATGGCTACACCTTC; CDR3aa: CASNIPTVLNYGYTF
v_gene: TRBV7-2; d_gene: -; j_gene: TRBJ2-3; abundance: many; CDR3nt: TGTGCCAGCAGCTTAGCGGGGGTCTCAGATACGCAGTATTTT; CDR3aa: CASSLAGVSDTQYF
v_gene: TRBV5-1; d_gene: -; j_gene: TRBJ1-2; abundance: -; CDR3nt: TGCGCCAGCAGCTTGGTTTTCGGTTCAGGGCCGAGCTATGGCTACACCTTC; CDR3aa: CASSLVFGSGPSYGYTF
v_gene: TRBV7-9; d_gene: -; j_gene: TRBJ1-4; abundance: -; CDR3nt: TGTGCCAGCAGCCGCCTCGGACGCGAAAAACTGTTTTTT; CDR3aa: CASSRLGREKLFF
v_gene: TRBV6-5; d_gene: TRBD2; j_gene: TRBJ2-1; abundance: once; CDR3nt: TGTGCCAGCAGTTACTCCCTCACTAGCGGGAGTAAGAATGAGCAGTTCTTC; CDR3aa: CASSYSLTSGSKNEQFF
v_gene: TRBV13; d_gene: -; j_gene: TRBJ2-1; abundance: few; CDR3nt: TGTGCCAGCAGCTTAGGGACCAACGTGTACAATGAGCAGTTCTTC; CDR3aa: CASSLGTNVYNEQFF
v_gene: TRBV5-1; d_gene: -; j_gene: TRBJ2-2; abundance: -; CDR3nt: TGCGCCAGCAGCTTTACTGGCCCCGGGGAGCTGTTTTTT; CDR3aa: CASSFTGPGELFF
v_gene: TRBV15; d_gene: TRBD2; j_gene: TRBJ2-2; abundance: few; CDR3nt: TGTGCCACCAGCCTCCGGACTAGAAACACCGGGGAGCTGTTTTTT; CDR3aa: CATSLRTRNTGELFF
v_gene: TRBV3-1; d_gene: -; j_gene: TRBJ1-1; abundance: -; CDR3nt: TGTGCCAGCAGCCAGGGGCGGCCTGAAGCTTTCTTT; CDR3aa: CASSQGRPEAFF
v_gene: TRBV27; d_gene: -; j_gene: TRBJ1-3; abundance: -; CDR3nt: TGTGCCAGCAGTTTATCAGACGGAAACACCATATATTTT; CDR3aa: CASSLSDGNTIYF
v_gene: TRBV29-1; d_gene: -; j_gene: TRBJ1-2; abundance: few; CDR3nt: TGCAGCGTTTTAATACAGGGCGACTATGGCTACACCTTC; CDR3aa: CSVLIQGDYGYTF
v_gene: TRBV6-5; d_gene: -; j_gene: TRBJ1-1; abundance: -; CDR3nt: TGTGCCAGCAGTTACTCGGTAGGGGGTGAAGCTTTCTTT; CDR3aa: CASSYSVGGEAFF
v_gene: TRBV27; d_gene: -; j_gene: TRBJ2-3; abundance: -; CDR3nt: TGTGCCAGCAGAGTCAGGGAAAATACGCAGTATTTT; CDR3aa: CASRVRENTQYF
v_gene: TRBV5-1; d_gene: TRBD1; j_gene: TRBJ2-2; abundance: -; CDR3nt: TGCGCCAGCAGCACAGGGGGCAGGGAGCTGTTTTTT; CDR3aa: CASSTGGRELFF
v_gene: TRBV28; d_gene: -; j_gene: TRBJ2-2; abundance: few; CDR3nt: TGTGCCAGCAGTTCCGCTATAGAGGGCACCGGGGAGCTGTTTTTT; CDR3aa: CASSSAIEGTGELFF
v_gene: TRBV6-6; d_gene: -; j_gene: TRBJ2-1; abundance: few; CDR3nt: TGTGCCAGCAGTTACGGCACTAGGTCCAATGAGCAGTTCTTC; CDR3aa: CASSYGTRSNEQFF
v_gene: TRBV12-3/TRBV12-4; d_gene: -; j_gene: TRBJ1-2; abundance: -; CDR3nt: TGTGCCAGCGTGGGGCCTGTCTATGGCTACACCTTC; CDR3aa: CASVGPVYGYTF
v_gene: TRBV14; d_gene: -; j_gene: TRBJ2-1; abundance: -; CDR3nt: TGTGCCAGCGGCCAGGTGGTGGGCAATGAGCAGTTCTTC; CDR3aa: CASGQVVGNEQFF
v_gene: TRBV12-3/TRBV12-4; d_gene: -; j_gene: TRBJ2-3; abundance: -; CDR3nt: TGTGCCAGCAGTCCAGCCGGGACTCACACAGATACGCAGTATTTT; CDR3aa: CASSPAGTHTDTQYF